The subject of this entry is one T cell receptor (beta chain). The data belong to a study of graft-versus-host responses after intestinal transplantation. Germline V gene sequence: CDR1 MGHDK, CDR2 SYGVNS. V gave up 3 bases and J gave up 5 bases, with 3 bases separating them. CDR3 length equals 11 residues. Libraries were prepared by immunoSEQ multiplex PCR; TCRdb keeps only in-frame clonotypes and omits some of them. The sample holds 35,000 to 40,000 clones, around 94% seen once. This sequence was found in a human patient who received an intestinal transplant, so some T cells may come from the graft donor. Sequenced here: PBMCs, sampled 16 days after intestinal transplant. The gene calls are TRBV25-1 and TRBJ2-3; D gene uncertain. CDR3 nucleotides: TGTGCCAGCAGTGATGGAGATACGCAGTATTTT. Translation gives CASSDGDTQYF.